Included here is one T cell receptor (beta chain) sequence, with context. Its antigen is unidentified. Germline V gene sequence: CDR1 MNHEY, CDR2 SVGAGI. The germline V and J ends were trimmed by 6 bases and 4 bases, with 10 bases remaining between them. This CDR3 has 14 residues. This sample stems from a study of T-cell memory formation after mild COVID-19. Study context: Among the donors, TCR clusters were largely specific to each donor.

Findings and caveats of the study: CD4+ bias marked clones expanding day 15 to 37, unlike balanced contracting clones. Cross-reactive memory seemingly joined, as some responding clones were found in pre-infection memory. Contracting CD4+ clones were located mainly in CM and EM, and CD8+ clones in EMRA.

TCRdb independently ran MiXCR on the 5' RACE reads; one entry per CDR3 protein. The sample includes 350,000 or so distinct CDR3 sequences, 20% to 25% of them seen just once. The sample was PBMCs or a T cell subset sorted from them (not recorded which). This sequence was found in a man aged 18-30 years who had mild COVID-19 (a few samples of this study predate the infection). Cell type and time point are not known. The chain carries TRBV6-5 and TRBJ2-6; a possible D gene is TRBD2 (5 bases). CDR3 in amino acids: CASRLPGGANVLTF. The CDR3 bases are TGTGCCAGCAGACTCCCGGGAGGGGCCAACGTCCTGACTTTC.